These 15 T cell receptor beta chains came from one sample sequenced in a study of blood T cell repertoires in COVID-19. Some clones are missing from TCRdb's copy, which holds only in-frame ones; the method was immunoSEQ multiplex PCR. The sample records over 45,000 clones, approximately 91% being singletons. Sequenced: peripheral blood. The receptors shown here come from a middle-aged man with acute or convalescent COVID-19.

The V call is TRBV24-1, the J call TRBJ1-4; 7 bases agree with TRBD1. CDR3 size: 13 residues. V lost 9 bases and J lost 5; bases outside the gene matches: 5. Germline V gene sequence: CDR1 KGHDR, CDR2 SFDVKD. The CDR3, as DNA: TGTGCCACCCAGGGACAGTCGAATGAAAAACTGTTTTTT. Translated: CATQGQSNEKLFF.

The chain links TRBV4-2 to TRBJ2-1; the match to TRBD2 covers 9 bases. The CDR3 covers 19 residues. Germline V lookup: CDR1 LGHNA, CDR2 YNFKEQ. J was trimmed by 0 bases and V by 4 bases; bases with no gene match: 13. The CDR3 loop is CASSPRLAAALSSYNEQFF. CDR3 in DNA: TGTGCCAGCAGCCCCAGACTAGCGGCAGCCCTGAGCTCCTACAATGAGCAGTTCTTC.

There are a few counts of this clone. In DNA, the CDR3 is TGCGCCAGCAGCTTGGGGAATAGGAGGACAGGGGAGGGGTATCAAAACACTGAAGCTTTCTTT. Its protein product is CASSLGNRRTGEGYQNTEAFF. The chain is built from TRBV5-1 and TRBJ1-1; TRBD1 agrees at 9 bases. CDR3 length: 21 residues. Germline CDR1 is SGHRS and CDR2 is YFSETQ. The V segment lost 0 bases and the J segment 2 bases; nucleotides outside the gene matches: 20.

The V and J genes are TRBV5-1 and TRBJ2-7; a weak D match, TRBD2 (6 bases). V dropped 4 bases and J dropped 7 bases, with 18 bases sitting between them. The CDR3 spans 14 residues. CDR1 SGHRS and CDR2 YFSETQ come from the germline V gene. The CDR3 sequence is CASSPGDFQSEQYF. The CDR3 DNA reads TGCGCCAGCAGCCCTGGGGACTTCCAGTCGGAGCAGTACTTC.

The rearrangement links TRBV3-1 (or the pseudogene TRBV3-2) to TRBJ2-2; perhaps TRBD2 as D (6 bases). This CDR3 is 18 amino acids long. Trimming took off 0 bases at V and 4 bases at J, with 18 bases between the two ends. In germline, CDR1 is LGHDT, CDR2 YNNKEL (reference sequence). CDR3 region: CASSQDLREYLSTGELFF. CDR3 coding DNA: TGTGCCAGCAGCCAAGATCTCCGGGAGTATCTTAGCACCGGGGAGCTGTTTTTT.

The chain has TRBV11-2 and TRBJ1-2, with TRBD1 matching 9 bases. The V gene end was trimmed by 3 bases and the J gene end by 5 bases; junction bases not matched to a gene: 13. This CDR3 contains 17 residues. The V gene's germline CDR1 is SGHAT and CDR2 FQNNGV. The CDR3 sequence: CASSFSTGGRLSYGYTF. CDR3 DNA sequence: TGTGCCAGCAGCTTCTCGACAGGGGGGCGCTTAAGTTATGGCTACACCTTC.

The CDR3 reads CASSSTSGRMYEQYF. Here the CDR3 DNA reads TGTGCCAGCAGCTCTACTAGCGGGAGAATGTACGAGCAGTACTTC. The genes are TRBV27 and TRBJ2-7; 11 bases map to TRBD2. CDR3 length: 15 residues. Germline CDR1 MNHEY, CDR2 SMNVEV (reference sequence). The J segment lost 4 bases and the V segment lost 6 bases, leaving 8 bases of the junction unmatched.

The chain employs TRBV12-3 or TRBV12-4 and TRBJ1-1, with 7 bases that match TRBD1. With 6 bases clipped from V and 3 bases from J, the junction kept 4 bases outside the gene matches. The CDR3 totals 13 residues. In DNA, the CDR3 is TGTGCCAGCAGGATGGGACAGCACACTGAAGCTTTCTTT. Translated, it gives CASRMGQHTEAFF.

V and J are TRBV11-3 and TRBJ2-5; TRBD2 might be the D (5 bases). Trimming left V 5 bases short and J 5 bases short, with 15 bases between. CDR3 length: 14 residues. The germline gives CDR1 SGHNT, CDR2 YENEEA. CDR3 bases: TGTGCCAGCAGCCCCCGTGGGGAGACCGAGACCCAGTACTTC. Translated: CASSPRGETETQYF. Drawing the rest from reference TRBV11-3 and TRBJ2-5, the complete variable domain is EAGVVQSPRYKIIEKKQPVAFWCNPISGHNTLYWYLQNLGQGPELLIRYENEEAVDDSQLPKDRFSAERLKGVDSTLKIQPAELGDSAVYLCASSPRGETETQYFGPGTRLLVL.

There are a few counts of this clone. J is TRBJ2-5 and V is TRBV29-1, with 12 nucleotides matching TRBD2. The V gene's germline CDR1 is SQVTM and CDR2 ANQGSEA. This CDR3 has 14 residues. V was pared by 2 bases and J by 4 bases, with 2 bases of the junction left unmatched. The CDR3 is CSVELAGGGETQYF. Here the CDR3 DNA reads TGCAGCGTTGAACTAGCGGGAGGGGGAGAGACCCAGTACTTC.

CDR3 nucleotides: TGTGCCAGCAGCTTTGGACAGCCCGAGAAGACCCAGTACTTC. Translated: CASSFGQPEKTQYF. The V gene is TRBV7-2, the J gene TRBJ2-5; D is possibly TRBD1 (6 bases). This CDR3 is built from 14 residues. Between the trimmed V and J ends, which lost 3 bases and 6 bases, there was a span of 14 bases. Germline V gives CDR1 SGHTA, CDR2 FQGNSA.

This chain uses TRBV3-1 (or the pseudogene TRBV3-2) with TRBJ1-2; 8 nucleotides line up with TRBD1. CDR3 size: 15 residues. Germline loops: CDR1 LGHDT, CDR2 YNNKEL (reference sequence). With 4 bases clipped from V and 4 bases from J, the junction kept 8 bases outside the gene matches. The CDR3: CASSLGQGASYGYTF. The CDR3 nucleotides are TGTGCCAGCAGCCTCGGACAGGGAGCCTCCTATGGCTACACCTTC.

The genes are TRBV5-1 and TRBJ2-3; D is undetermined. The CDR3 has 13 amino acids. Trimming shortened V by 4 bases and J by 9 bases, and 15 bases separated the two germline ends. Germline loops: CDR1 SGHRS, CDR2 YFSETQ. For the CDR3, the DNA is TGCGCCAGCAGCCCCTCTCTCGCGAACACGCAGTATTTT. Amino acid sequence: CASSPSLANTQYF.

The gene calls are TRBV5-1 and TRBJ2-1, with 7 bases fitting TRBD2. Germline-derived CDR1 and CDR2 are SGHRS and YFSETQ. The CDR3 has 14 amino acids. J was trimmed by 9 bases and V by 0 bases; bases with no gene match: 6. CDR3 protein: CASSLDPSGGEQFF. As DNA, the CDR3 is TGCGCCAGCAGCTTGGACCCTTCGGGGGGTGAGCAGTTCTTC.

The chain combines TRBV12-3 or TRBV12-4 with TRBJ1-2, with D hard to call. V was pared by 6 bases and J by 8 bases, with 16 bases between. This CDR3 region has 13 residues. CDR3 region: CASSPIDTGGYTF. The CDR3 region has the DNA TGTGCCAGCAGCCCAATCGATACGGGAGGCTACACCTTC.